Below, 10 T cell receptor beta chains from the same sample are listed, as sequenced in a study of identical twins. Each CDR3 protein is one row after TCRdb ran MiXCR on the 5' RACE reads. The data hold 400,000 to 500,000 distinct CDR3 sequences, with about 18% observed a single time. The material sequenced was naive T cells sorted from blood. Every receptor here comes from a man aged 50-60 years in good health.

The rearrangement joins TRBV7-2 to TRBJ2-2; TRBD2 matches at 11 bases. After removal of 5 bases from V and 2 bases from J, the junction contained 4 bases not matched to a gene. Germline CDR1 and CDR2: SGHTA and FQGNSA. CDR3 length equals 16 residues. This chain's CDR3 is CASSQTSGGNTGELFF. The CDR3 bases are TGTGCCAGCAGCCAAACTAGCGGGGGAAACACCGGGGAGCTGTTTTTT.

There are a few counts of this clonotype. V usage is TRBV6-2 or TRBV6-3 and J usage is TRBJ2-3; the match to TRBD2 covers 7 bases. The CDR3 extends over 16 amino acids. Germline-derived CDR1 and CDR2 are MNHEY and SVGEGT. Losses at the gene ends were 2 bases for V and 2 bases for J; bases not matched to a gene: 7. CDR3: CASSYPLAETTDTQYF. DNA for the CDR3: TGTGCCAGCAGTTACCCGCTAGCGGAGACCACAGATACGCAGTATTTT.

This clonotype has just a few counts. V is TRBV4-2 and J is TRBJ1-6; D is unclear. The V end was cut by 2 bases, the J end by 6 bases, with 8 bases between. Germline lookup yields CDR1 LGHNA and CDR2 YNFKEQ. The CDR3 is 14 residues long. The CDR3 protein is CASSQTWGNSPLHF. Written as DNA, the CDR3 is TGTGCCAGCAGCCAAACTTGGGGTAATTCACCCCTCCACTTT.

The CDR3 DNA follows: TGCAGTGCTAGAGATGAGGGACTAGCGAAGGCCGAGCAGTACTTC. This translates into CSARDEGLAKAEQYF. The V call is TRBV20-1, the J call TRBJ2-7; TRBD2 matches 10 bases. Trimming cost V 0 bases and J 6 bases; bases outside gene matches: 8. CDR3 length: 15 amino acids. Germline V CDR1 and CDR2: DFQATT, SNEGSKA (reference sequence).

The CDR3 bases are TGTGCCAGCAGTTCGACACTCAACTATGGCTACACCTTC. Protein: CASSSTLNYGYTF. The chain uses TRBV28 and TRBJ1-2; D is unresolved. With 4 bases removed from V and 2 bases from J, the gap between germline ends came to 8 bases. This CDR3 has 13 amino acids. CDR1 and CDR2 from the germline V gene are MDHEN and SYDVKM.

The sample holds a few counts of this clonotype. The chain couples TRBV24-1 to TRBJ2-2; 12 nucleotides line up with TRBD2. Per the germline V gene, CDR1 is KGHDR and CDR2 is SFDVKD. V trimming: 4 bases; J trimming: 7 bases; junction bases outside the gene matches: 3. The CDR3 spans 15 residues. This CDR3 reads CATSDLAGGIGELFF. In DNA, the CDR3 is TGTGCCACCAGTGACCTAGCGGGAGGGATCGGGGAGCTGTTTTTT.

J is TRBJ1-4 and V is TRBV11-2; D is undetermined. Germline CDR1 reads SGHAT; CDR2 reads FQNNGV. Trimming removed 4 bases at V and 0 bases at J, with 15 bases between. The CDR3 length is 17 residues. Here the CDR3 DNA reads TGTGCCAGCAGCTCAATCCACCGTACCGCAACTAATGAAAAACTGTTTTTT. Residues: CASSSIHRTATNEKLFF.

The rearrangement joins TRBV5-5 to TRBJ2-2, with 11 bases identical to TRBD2. The CDR3 runs 18 residues. In germline, CDR1 is SGHKS, CDR2 YYEKEE (reference sequence). Trimming cost V 0 bases and J 5 bases; bases outside gene matches: 9. Here the CDR3 DNA reads TGTGCCAGCAGCTTGGGACCTACTAGCGGGAGACGTACCGGGGAGCTGTTTTTT. Residues: CASSLGPTSGRRTGELFF.

CDR3 protein: CSARGRLALDTQYF. CDR3 nucleotides: TGCAGTGCTAGAGGCAGGCTAGCCCTGGATACGCAGTATTTT. The V call is TRBV20-1, the J call TRBJ2-3; TRBD2 might be the D (5 bases). The CDR3 contains 14 residues. Germline loops: CDR1 DFQATT, CDR2 SNEGSKA (reference sequence). Trimming shortened V by 1 base and J by 6 bases, and 14 bases separated the two germline ends.

The CDR3 here is CASSQPGLAGADTQYF. For the CDR3, the DNA is TGTGCCAGCAGTCAGCCGGGACTAGCGGGAGCAGATACGCAGTATTTT. V is TRBV28 and J is TRBJ2-3; 14 nucleotides agree with TRBD2. The length of the CDR3 is 16 residues. V shed 5 bases, J shed 4 bases, and the junction held 5 bases outside the gene matches. Per germline, CDR1 MDHEN and CDR2 SYDVKM.